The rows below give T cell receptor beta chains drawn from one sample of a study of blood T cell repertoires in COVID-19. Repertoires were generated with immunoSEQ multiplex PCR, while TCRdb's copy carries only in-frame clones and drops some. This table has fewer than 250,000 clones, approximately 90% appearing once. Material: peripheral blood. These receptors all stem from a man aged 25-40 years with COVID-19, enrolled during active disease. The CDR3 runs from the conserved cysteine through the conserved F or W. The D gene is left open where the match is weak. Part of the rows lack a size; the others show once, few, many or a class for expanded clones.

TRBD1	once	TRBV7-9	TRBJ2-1	CASSPSGTAQFF	TGTGCCAGCAGCCCTAGTGGGACAGCCCAGTTCTTC
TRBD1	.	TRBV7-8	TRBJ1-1	CASSLAEGRGDFEAFF	TGTGCCAGCAGCTTAGCTGAGGGCAGGGGGGACTTTGAAGCTTTCTTT
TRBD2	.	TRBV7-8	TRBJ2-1	CASSPDSGSSYNEQFF	TGTGCCAGCAGCCCAGATAGCGGGAGCAGCTACAATGAGCAGTTCTTC
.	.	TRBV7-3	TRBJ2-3	CASSLGAPDTQYF	TGTGCCAGCAGCTTAGGAGCTCCAGATACGCAGTATTTT
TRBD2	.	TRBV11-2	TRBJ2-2	CASSSEAAGGRELFF	TGTGCCAGCAGCTCGGAAGCAGCGGGAGGGAGGGAGCTGTTTTTT
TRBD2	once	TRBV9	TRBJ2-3	CASSQAQGGWGGDTQYF	TGTGCCAGCAGCCAAGCACAAGGCGGGTGGGGAGGGGATACGCAGTATTTT
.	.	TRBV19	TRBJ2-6	CASSMASGANVLTF	TGTGCCAGTAGTATGGCCTCTGGGGCCAACGTCCTGACTTTC
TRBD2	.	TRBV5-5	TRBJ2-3	CASSTVAGGGGF	TGTGCCAGCAGCACCGTAGCGGGGGGAGGTGGTTTT
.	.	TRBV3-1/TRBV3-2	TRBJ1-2	CASSRSDTEIVGYTF	TGTGCCAGCAGCCGATCGGACACGGAAATCGTTGGCTACACCTTC
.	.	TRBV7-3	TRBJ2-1	CASSFQGFENPANEQFF	TGTGCCAGCAGCTTTCAGGGATTTGAAAACCCCGCCAATGAGCAGTTCTTC
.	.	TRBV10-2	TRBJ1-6	CASSGQGNSPLHF	TGCGCCAGCAGTGGTCAGGGAAATTCACCCCTCCACTTT
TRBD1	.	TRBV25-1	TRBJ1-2	CASSEGGQPWGGYTF	TGTGCCAGCAGTGAAGGGGGACAGCCCTGGGGTGGCTACACCTTC
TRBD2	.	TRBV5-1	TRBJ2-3	CASSLASGAEADTQYF	TGCGCCAGCAGCTTGGCGAGCGGGGCGGAGGCAGATACGCAGTATTTT
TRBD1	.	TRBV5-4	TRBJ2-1	CASSIGQGRYDEQFF	TGTGCCAGCAGCATAGGACAGGGGAGGTATGATGAGCAGTTCTTC
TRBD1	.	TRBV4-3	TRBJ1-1	CASSQKDRGGTEAFF	TGCGCCAGCAGCCAAAAGGACAGGGGTGGTACTGAAGCTTTCTTT
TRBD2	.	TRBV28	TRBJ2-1	CASRPAGGQINEQFF	TGTGCCAGCCGCCCAGCGGGAGGGCAAATCAATGAGCAGTTCTTC
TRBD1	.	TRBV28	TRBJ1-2	CASSLGGGTGTYGYTF	TGTGCCAGCAGTTTGGGTGGCGGGACAGGGACCTATGGCTACACCTTC
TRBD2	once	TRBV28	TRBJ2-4	CASSFSSSGRGGNIQYF	TGTGCCAGCAGTTTTTCCTCTAGCGGGAGAGGGGGAAACATTCAGTACTTC
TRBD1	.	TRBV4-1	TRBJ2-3	CASSQKTGTTDTQYF	TGCGCCAGCAGCCAAAAGACAGGGACCACAGATACGCAGTATTTT
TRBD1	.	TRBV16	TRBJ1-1	CASSQREDRGRTEAFF	TGTGCCAGCAGCCAACGAGAGGACAGGGGAAGGACTGAAGCTTTCTTT
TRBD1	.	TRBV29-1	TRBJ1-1	CSGRGQLNTEAFF	TGCAGCGGGAGGGGACAGCTTAACACTGAAGCTTTCTTT
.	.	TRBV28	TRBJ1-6	CASSRGNSPLHF	TGTGCCAGCAGTCGGGGAAATTCACCCCTCCACTTT
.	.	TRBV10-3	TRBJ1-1	CAIRETLRAGRDTEAFF	TGTGCCATCAGGGAAACTTTGCGGGCAGGGAGGGACACTGAAGCTTTCTTT
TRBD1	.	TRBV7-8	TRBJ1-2	CASSEKYRGLTGGYTF	TGTGCCAGCAGCGAAAAATACAGGGGGCTAACTGGAGGCTACACCTTC
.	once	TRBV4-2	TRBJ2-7	CASSQVTGISYEQYF	TGTGCCAGCAGCCAAGTCACCGGGATCTCCTACGAGCAGTACTTC
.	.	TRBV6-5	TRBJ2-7	CASGGVKVYEQYF	TGTGCCAGCGGAGGGGTGAAGGTCTACGAGCAGTACTTC
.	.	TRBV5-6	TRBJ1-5	CASSFGWGGNQPQHF	TGTGCCAGCAGCTTTGGGTGGGGGGGAAATCAGCCCCAGCATTTT
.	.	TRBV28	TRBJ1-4	CASSLTTTNEKLFF	TGTGCCAGCAGTTTAACTACAACTAATGAAAAACTGTTTTTT
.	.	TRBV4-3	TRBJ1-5	CASSQWRAIDQPQHF	TGCGCCAGCAGCCAGTGGAGGGCGATAGATCAGCCCCAGCATTTT
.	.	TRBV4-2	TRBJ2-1	CASSQAITSSYNEQFF	TGTGCCAGCAGCCAAGCTATTACTAGCAGTTACAATGAGCAGTTCTTC
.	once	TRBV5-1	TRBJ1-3	CASSARDSGNTIYF	TGCGCCAGCAGCGCGAGGGATAGTGGAAACACCATATATTTT
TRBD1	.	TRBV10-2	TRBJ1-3	CASSLQGGNTIYF	TGCGCCAGCAGTTTACAGGGGGGAAACACCATATATTTT
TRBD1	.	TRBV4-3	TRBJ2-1	CASSQGGQGVYEQFF	TGCGCCAGCAGCCAAGGGGGACAGGGGGTATATGAGCAGTTCTTC
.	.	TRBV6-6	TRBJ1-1	CASSYSNGWSTEAFF	TGTGCCAGCAGTTACTCGAACGGGTGGAGCACTGAAGCTTTCTTT
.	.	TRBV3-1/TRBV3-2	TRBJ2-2	CASSPEGLVPGELFF	TGTGCCAGCAGCCCGGAGGGACTGGTGCCCGGGGAGCTGTTTTTT
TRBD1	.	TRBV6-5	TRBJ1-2	CASKMGQGGYTF	TGTGCCAGCAAGATGGGACAGGGCGGCTACACCTTC
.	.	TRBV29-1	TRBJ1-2	CSVGQANYGYTF	TGCAGCGTTGGCCAGGCTAACTATGGCTACACCTTC